This TCR beta chain was captured by sequencing in a study of neoadjuvant anti-PD-1 for oral cavity cancer. The overall study: Patients mostly received three to four biweekly nivolumab doses at 3 mg/kg before surgery.

The CDR3 sequence is 17 residues long. In germline, CDR1 is MDHEN, CDR2 SYDVKM. V lost 3 bases to trimming and J lost 0 bases, with 15 bases between them. This clone turned up a few times. Most PBMC samples had 480 ng input DNA in six replicates. Using immunoSEQ multiplex PCR, the repertoire was profiled, and TCRdb retains in-frame clones only, with some absent. The top ten hold approximately 3.4% of the sample, which has 65,000 to 95,000 clones, about four fifths seen once. The receptor was derived from a person between 40 and 85 years old with oral cavity squamous cell carcinoma. The chain uses TRBV28 and TRBJ1-5; D perhaps matches TRBD1 (5 bases). The sample was PBMCs, taken before nivolumab (anti-PD-1) treatment. DNA of the CDR3: TGTGCCAGCAGTTTGCAGGGAGGAGGGTATAGCAATCAGCCCCAGCATTTT. Translated, it gives CASSLQGGGYSNQPQHF.